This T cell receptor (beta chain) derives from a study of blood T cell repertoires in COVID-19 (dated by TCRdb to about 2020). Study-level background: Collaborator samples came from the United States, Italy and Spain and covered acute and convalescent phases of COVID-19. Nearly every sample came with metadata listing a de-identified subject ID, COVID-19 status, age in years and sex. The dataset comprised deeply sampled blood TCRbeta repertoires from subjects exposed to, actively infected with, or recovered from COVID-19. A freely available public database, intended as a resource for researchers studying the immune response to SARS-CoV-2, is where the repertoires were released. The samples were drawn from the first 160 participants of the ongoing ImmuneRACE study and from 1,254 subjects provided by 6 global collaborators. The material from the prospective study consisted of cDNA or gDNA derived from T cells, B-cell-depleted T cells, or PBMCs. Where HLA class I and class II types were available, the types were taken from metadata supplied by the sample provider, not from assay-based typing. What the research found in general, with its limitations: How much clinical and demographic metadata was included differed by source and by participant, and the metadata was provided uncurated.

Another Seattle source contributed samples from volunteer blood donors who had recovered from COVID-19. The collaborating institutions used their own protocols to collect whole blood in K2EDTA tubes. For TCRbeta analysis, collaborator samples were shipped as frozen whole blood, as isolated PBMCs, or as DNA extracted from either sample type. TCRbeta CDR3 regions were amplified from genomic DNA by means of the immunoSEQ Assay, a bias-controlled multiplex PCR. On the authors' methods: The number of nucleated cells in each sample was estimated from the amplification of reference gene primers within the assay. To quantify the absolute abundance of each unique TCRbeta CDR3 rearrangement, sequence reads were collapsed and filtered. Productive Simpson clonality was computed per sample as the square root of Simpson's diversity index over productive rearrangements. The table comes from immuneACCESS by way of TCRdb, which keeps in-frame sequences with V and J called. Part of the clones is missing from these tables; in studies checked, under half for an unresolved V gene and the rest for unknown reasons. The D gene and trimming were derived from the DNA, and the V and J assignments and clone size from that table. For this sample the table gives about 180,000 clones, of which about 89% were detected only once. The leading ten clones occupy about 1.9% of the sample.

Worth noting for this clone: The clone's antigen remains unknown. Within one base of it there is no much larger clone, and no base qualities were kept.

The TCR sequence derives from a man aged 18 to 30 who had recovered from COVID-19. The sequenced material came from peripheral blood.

The CDR3 region reads CAEGTSLTGELFF. The DNA sequence is as follows: TGTGCCGAGGGGACTAGCCTGACCGGGGAGCTGTTTTTT. The rearranged segments are TRBV11-2 and TRBJ2-2; a stretch of 9 junction bases matches TRBD2. Reading from cysteine to phenylalanine, the CDR3 counts 13 amino acids. Kept here is only the CDR3 DNA, which spans 39 bases and is read in frame from base 1. V lost 11 bases and J lost 5 bases, and the count of bases not matched to a germline gene is 6. The germline V gene encodes CDR1 SGHAT and CDR2 FQNNGV.